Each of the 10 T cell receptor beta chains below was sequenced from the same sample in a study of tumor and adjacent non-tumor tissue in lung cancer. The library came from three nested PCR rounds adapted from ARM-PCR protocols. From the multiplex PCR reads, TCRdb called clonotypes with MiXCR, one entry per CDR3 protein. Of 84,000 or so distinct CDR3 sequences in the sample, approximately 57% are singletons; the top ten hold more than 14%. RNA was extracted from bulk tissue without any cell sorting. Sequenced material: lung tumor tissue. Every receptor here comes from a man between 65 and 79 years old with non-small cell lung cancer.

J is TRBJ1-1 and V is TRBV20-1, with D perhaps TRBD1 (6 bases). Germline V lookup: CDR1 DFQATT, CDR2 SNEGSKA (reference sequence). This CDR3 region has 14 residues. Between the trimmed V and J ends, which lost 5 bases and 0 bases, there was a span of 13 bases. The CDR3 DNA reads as TGCAGTGCTGGTGTGGGACAAATGAACACTGAAGCTTTCTTT. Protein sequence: CSAGVGQMNTEAFF.

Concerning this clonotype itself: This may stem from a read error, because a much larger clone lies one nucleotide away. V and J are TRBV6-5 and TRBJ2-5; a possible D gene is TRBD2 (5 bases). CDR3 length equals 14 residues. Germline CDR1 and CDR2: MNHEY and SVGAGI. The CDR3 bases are TGTGCCAGCAGTTACACCGGGGTTCAAGAGGCCCAGTACTTC. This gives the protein CASSYTGVQEAQYF.

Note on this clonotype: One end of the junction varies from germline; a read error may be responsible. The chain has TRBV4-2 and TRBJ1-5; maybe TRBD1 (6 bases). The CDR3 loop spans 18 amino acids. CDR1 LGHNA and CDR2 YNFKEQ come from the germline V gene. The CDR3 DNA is TGCACCAGCAACCAAGGGAGGATGCAGGGGATGAGCAATCAGCCCCAGCATTTT. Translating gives CTSNQGRMQGMSNQPQHF.

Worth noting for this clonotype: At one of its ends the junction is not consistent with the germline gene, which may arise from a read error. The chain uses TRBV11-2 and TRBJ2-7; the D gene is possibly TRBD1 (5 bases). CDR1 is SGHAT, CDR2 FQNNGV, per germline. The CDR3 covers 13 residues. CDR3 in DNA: TGTGCCAGGAGCTTAGACCCAGGGTGCGAGCAGTACTTC. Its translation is CARSLDPGCEQYF.

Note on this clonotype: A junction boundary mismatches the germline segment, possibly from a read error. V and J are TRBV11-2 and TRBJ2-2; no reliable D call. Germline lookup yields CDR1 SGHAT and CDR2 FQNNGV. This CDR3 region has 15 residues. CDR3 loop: CGSSSEAVAAGELFF. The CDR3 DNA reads TGTGGCAGCAGCTCGGAAGCAGTTGCGGCAGGGGAGCTGTTTTTT.

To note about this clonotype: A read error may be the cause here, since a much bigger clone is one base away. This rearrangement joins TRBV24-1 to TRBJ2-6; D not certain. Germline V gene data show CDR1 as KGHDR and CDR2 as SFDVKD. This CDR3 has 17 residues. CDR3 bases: TGTGCCACCAGTGATTCTCTGGGTACGGCTGGGACCAACGTCCTGACTTTC. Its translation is CATSDSLGTAGTNVLTF.

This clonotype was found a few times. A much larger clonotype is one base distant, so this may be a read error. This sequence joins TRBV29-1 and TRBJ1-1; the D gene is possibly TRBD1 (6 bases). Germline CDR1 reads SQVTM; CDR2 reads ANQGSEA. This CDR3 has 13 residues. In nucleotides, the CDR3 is TGCAGCGTTGCCGTGGGCGGGGACACTGAAGTTTTCTTT. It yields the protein CSVAVGGDTEVFF.

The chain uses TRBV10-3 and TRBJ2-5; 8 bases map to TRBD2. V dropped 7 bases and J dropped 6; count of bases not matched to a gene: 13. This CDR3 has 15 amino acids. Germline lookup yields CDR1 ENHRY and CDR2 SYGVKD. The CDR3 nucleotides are TGTGCCATCAACGCCCCAACGGGAGGGCCTCAGACCCAGTACTTC. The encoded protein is CAINAPTGGPQTQYF.

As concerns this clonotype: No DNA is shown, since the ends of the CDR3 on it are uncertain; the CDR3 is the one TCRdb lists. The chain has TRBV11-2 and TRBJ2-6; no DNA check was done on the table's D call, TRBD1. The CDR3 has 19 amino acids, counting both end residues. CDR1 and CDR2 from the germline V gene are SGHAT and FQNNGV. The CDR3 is CASSSPRGRVGSGANVQTF.

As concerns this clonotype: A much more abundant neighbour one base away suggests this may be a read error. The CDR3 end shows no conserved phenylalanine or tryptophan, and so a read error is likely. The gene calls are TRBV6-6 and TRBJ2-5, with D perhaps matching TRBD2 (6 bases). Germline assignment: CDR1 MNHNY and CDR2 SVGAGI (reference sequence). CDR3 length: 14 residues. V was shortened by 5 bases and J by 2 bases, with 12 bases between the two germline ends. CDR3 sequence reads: CASSTGLLQETQYL. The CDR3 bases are TGTGCCAGCAGTACGGGACTCTTACAAGAGACCCAGTACCTC.